This is a list of T cell receptor beta chains from one sample in a study of cytomegalovirus exposure and HLA in healthy donors. Generated by immunoSEQ multiplex PCR, the TCRdb table keeps only in-frame clones and is missing some. This table has around 170,000 clones, 75% to 85% appearing once. The sequencing input was PBMCs. The receptors derive from a woman aged 18-35 years in good health and CMV-seronegative. CDR3s include the opening cysteine and the closing phenylalanine or tryptophan. Each record gives: D gene, V gene, J gene, CDR3 DNA, CDR3 protein. The D gene is left open where the match is weak.

TRBD1	TRBV9	TRBJ2-7	TGTGCCAGCAGCGGATCCCGGGACAGTCACTACGAGCAGTACTTC	CASSGSRDSHYEQYF
NA	TRBV12-5	TRBJ2-2	TGTGCTAGTGGTTTGGTTCGAGCCGGGGAGCTGTTTTTT	CASGLVRAGELFF
NA	TRBV20-1	TRBJ2-1	TGCAGTGCTCGCGCGTCAGGGGTGCAGTTCTTC	CSARASGVQFF
TRBD1	TRBV19	TRBJ1-2	TGTGCCAGTAGTATAGTATGGACAGGGCGGGATGGCTACACCTTC	CASSIVWTGRDGYTF
TRBD2	TRBV14	TRBJ2-3	TGTGCCAGCAGCCTAGTGGGACTAGCCGCCAGAGATACGCAGTATTTT	CASSLVGLAARDTQYF
TRBD2	TRBV14	TRBJ2-3	TGTGCCAGCAGCCAAGAGACTAGCGGGAGTTTCGCAGATACGCAGTATTTT	CASSQETSGSFADTQYF
NA	TRBV29-1	TRBJ2-1	TGCAGCCCCAAGACGGAGAACAATGAGCAGTTCTTC	CSPKTENNEQFF
NA	TRBV4-1	TRBJ2-3	TGCGCCAGCAGCCAAGGAGCGACCGGAGCAGATACGCAGTATTTT	CASSQGATGADTQYF
TRBD2	TRBV6-5	TRBJ2-2	TGTGCCAGCAGAACTAGCGGGACGAACACCGGGGAGCTGTTTTTT	CASRTSGTNTGELFF
NA	TRBV5-1	TRBJ2-2	TGCGCCAGCAGCTTGGCAGGGGAGAACACCGGGGAGCTGTTTTTT	CASSLAGENTGELFF
NA	TRBV21-1	TRBJ1-3	TGTGCCAGCAGCAAAGGGAGGGTTGGAAACACCATATATTTT	CASSKGRVGNTIYF
TRBD1	TRBV19	TRBJ1-1	TGTGCCAGTAGTACCCGGGACAGGGGGCAGGAAGCTTTCTTT	CASSTRDRGQEAFF
TRBD2	TRBV4-1	TRBJ2-1	TGCGCCAGCAGCCACGGGGGGGACGGGACTAACAATGAGCAGTTCTTC	CASSHGGDGTNNEQFF
NA	TRBV6-1	TRBJ2-5	TGTGCCAGCAGTGTTGGGCCTGTACAGGGAGGGGAGACCCAGTACTTC	CASSVGPVQGGETQYF
NA	TRBV27	TRBJ2-7	TGTGCCGGCAGCCCAGGGTTAAGCTCCTACGAGCAGTACTTC	CAGSPGLSSYEQYF
NA	TRBV7-9	TRBJ2-7	TGTGCCAGCAGCTTAGCGTCGTACGCGGCCTACGAGCAGTACTTC	CASSLASYAAYEQYF
TRBD1	TRBV5-4	TRBJ2-5	TGTGCCAGCAGCTTGGAAGGGGGCTGGGAGACCCAGTACTTC	CASSLEGGWETQYF
NA	TRBV18	TRBJ2-5	TGTGCCAGCTCACTTCCCGGGACAATGGAGACCCAGTACTTC	CASSLPGTMETQYF
NA	TRBV7-8	TRBJ2-7	TGTGCCAGCAGCTTAGGCGGGGAGTACGAGCAGTACTTC	CASSLGGEYEQYF
TRBD1	TRBV10-1	TRBJ2-5	TGCGCCAGCAGTGAAGATTTGGGCAGGGGGCAAGAGACCCAGTACTTC	CASSEDLGRGQETQYF
NA	TRBV4-2	TRBJ2-7	TGTGCCAGCAGCCAAGGACTTGCCTACGAGCAGTACTTC	CASSQGLAYEQYF
TRBD2	TRBV15	TRBJ2-2	TGTGCCACCCTTCGGGAGGGCCCAGCCGGGGAGCTGTTTTTT	CATLREGPAGELFF
NA	TRBV7-8	TRBJ2-1	TGTGCCAGCAGCTTAGTAGGGGGTTCCTACAATGAGCAGTTCTTC	CASSLVGGSYNEQFF
TRBD2	TRBV7-9	TRBJ2-3	TGTTCCAGCAGCTCGAATCCTAGCGGATTAGGGGATACGCAGTATTTT	CSSSSNPSGLGDTQYF
TRBD1	TRBV5-1	TRBJ2-7	TGCGCCAGCAGCTTGGCCCAGGGGGCATACGAGCAGTACTTC	CASSLAQGAYEQYF
NA	TRBV29-1	TRBJ2-1	TGCAGCGTTGGAGACAATGAGCAGTTCTTC	CSVGDNEQFF
NA	TRBV27	TRBJ1-1	TGTGCCAGCAGTTCCTCCGGGACACTGAACACTGAAGCTTTCTTT	CASSSSGTLNTEAFF
NA	TRBV7-9	TRBJ2-2	TGTGCCAGCAGCTTGGTTACAGCCTTCGGGGAGCTGTTTTTT	CASSLVTAFGELFF